The text below deals with one T cell receptor beta chain. Peripheral blood, together with lesional scalp punch biopsies, was collected from alopecia areata patients. Extracted RNA was reverse transcribed, and the resulting cDNA served as sequencing template. TCRdb's table, derived via immunoSEQ multiplex PCR, lists solely in-frame clones and lacks some. The sample comprises tens of thousands of clones, approximately 64% of which are singletons, and approximately 15% rests with the top ten. The sample originates from a study of CD8+ T cells in alopecia areata. The germline gives CDR1 SGHRS, CDR2 YFSETQ. The CDR3 covers 14 residues. The ends were cut back, 0 bases at V and 3 bases at J, with 10 bases in the middle.

Source: CD8+ T cells sorted from blood, taken at week 0. The TCR sequence derives from a human donor with alopecia areata. V gene TRBV5-1 combines with J gene TRBJ2-7; D uncertain. In nucleotides, the CDR3 is TGCGCCAGCAGCTTGGGGCCTCTCAACTACGAGCAGTACTTC. Encoded protein: CASSLGPLNYEQYF.